A single sample is the source of the 27 T cell receptor beta chains below, sequenced in a study of control samples from healthy donors and cancer patients. Assay: immunoSEQ multiplex PCR; the TCRdb copy retains only in-frame clones and omits some. The data contain about 20,000 clones, around 89% of them singletons. The sample was PBMCs. Source of these receptors: a woman aged 55-69 years with head and neck cancer.

This clone was picked up a small number of times. The V call is TRBV11-2, the J call TRBJ2-2, with D unclear. The germline CDR1 and CDR2 sequences are SGHAT and FQNNGV. Trimming cost V 5 bases and J 5 bases, with 9 bases left between them. The CDR3 totals 13 residues. The CDR3 nucleotides are TGTGCCAGCAGCCCCACCGGTACCGGGGAGCTGTTTTTT. Translating it yields CASSPTGTGELFF.

The V call is TRBV2, the J call TRBJ2-7; 9 nucleotides align to TRBD1. Per the germline V gene, CDR1 is SNHLY and CDR2 is FYNNEI. Trimming cost V 9 bases and J 5 bases; bases outside gene matches: 14. The CDR3 extends over 15 amino acids. The CDR3 sequence: CASPRPGTGINEQYF. In nucleotides, the CDR3 is TGTGCCAGTCCACGCCCCGGGACAGGGATTAACGAGCAGTACTTC.

The V call is TRBV12-2, the J call TRBJ2-7; the D call TRBD1 from the table was never checked on the DNA. TRBV12-2 is recorded as a pseudogene. The CDR3 contains 17 residues. The DNA of the CDR3 is TGTGCAAGTCGCGTCTACAGGCCCGCAAAACCAAGCGACGAGCAGTACTTC. As protein: CASRVYRPAKPSDEQYF.

The chain combines TRBV10-2 with TRBJ1-2; tentatively, D is TRBD1 (5 bases). The germline CDR1 and CDR2 sequences are WSHSY and SAAADI. The V end lost 7 bases, the J end lost 4 bases, and 10 bases lay between the germline ends. This CDR3 comprises 12 residues. CDR3 amino acids: CASTQGGYGYTF. CDR3 bases: TGCGCCAGCACCCAGGGAGGCTATGGCTACACCTTC.

The CDR3 sequence: CASSFLATDTQYF. CDR3 nucleotides: TGTGCCAGCAGCTTTCTCGCGACAGATACGCAGTATTTT. The chain is built from TRBV5-8 and TRBJ2-3; D ambiguous. Germline CDR1 is SGHTS and CDR2 is YDEGEE. This CDR3 is built from 13 residues. V lost 2 bases and J 3 bases, leaving 7 bases between the germline ends.

The CDR3 DNA reads TGCGCCAGCCTATCAACCCCGGGGGGCGATGAGCAGTTCTTC. Protein product: CASLSTPGGDEQFF. The chain has TRBV5-1 and TRBJ2-1; TRBD2 is a possible D gene (7 bases). V lost 7 bases, J lost 8 bases, and 19 bases lay in between. CDR1 is SGHRS and CDR2 is YFSETQ in the germline V gene. The CDR3 covers 14 residues.

A note on this clone: Other nucleotide sequences in the sample specify the same CDR3. V and J are TRBV29-1 and TRBJ2-1; D call uncertain. Trimming took off 6 bases at V and 7 bases at J, with 7 bases between the two ends. This CDR3 is 10 amino acids long. Germline loops: CDR1 SQVTM, CDR2 ANQGSEA. This chain's CDR3 is CSVTANEQFF. For the CDR3, the DNA is TGCAGCGTGACGGCGAATGAGCAGTTCTTC.

The chain joins TRBV9 to TRBJ2-2; 14 bases map to TRBD2. The CDR3 extends over 19 amino acids. V trimming: 2 bases; J trimming: 1 base; junction bases outside the gene matches: 7. CDR1 SGDLS and CDR2 YYNGEE come from the germline V gene. As DNA, the CDR3 is TGTGCCAGCAGCGTTGGGACTAGCGGGAGTCGGGAGAACACCGGGGAGCTGTTTTTT. Amino acids: CASSVGTSGSRENTGELFF.

A few counts support this clone. The V gene is TRBV7-8, the J gene TRBJ2-7; TRBD1 is a possible D gene (5 bases). V was shortened by 3 bases and J by 1 base, with 16 bases between the two germline ends. CDR1 is SGHVS, CDR2 FQNEAQ, per germline. This CDR3 has 16 residues. The CDR3 spells CASSFFPSGSSYEQYF. The CDR3, as DNA: TGTGCCAGCAGCTTTTTTCCTTCAGGGTCTTCCTACGAGCAGTACTTC.

The V gene is TRBV19, the J gene TRBJ1-1, with 10 bases fitting TRBD1. The J segment lost 1 base and the V segment lost 6 bases, leaving 8 bases of the junction unmatched. The CDR3 loop spans 16 amino acids. Looked up from germline, CDR1 is LNHDA and CDR2 is SQIVND (reference sequence). Here the CDR3 DNA reads TGTGCCAGTAGCTCTGGGACAGGGGCCCCGAACACTGAAGCTTTCTTT. Its protein is CASSSGTGAPNTEAFF.

The chain has TRBV14 and TRBJ2-7; D not certain. V lost 3 bases, J lost 7 bases, and 7 bases lay in between. Germline values: CDR1 SGHDN, CDR2 FVKESK. The CDR3 extends over 11 amino acids. This CDR3 is CASSHSGEQYF. The CDR3 coding sequence is TGTGCCAGCAGCCATAGTGGTGAGCAGTACTTC.

This clone is large by share. This rearrangement joins TRBV2 to TRBJ2-3, with 14 positions matching TRBD2. Germline trimming cut 1 base from V and 3 bases from J; bases unmatched to any gene: 0. The CDR3 has 16 amino acids. Germline V gives CDR1 SNHLY, CDR2 FYNNEI. The CDR3 loop reads CASSEGTSGRTDTQYF. DNA of the CDR3: TGTGCCAGCAGTGAAGGGACTAGCGGGAGGACAGATACGCAGTATTTT.

The J gene is TRBJ2-6, the V gene TRBV14, with D maybe TRBD1 (6 bases). V was clipped by 3 bases and J by 0 bases, with 18 bases between them. The germline gives CDR1 SGHDN, CDR2 FVKESK. The CDR3 loop spans 19 amino acids. This CDR3 is CASSQFLSTGPSGANVLTF. As DNA, the CDR3 is TGTGCCAGCAGCCAGTTTTTAAGTACAGGGCCCTCTGGGGCCAACGTCCTGACTTTC. Variable domain in full (rest from reference TRBV14 and TRBJ2-6): EAGVTQFPSHSVIEKGQTVTLRCDPISGHDNLYWYRRVMGKEIKFLLHFVKESKQDESGMPNNRFLAERTGGTYSTLKVQPAELEDSGVYFCASSQFLSTGPSGANVLTFGAGSRLTVL.

The chain employs TRBV27 and TRBJ2-3; D is uncertain. The CDR3 has 19 residues. CDR1 is MNHEY and CDR2 is SMNVEV in the germline V gene (reference sequence). With 4 bases removed from V and 0 bases from J, the gap between germline ends came to 23 bases. The CDR3 sequence is CASSSLIASVITSTDTQYF. The CDR3 nucleotides read TGTGCCAGCAGTTCCCTCATAGCTTCCGTCATAACTAGCACAGATACGCAGTATTTT.

V gene TRBV2 combines with J gene TRBJ2-4; tentative D call: TRBD1 (6 bases). Trimming cost V 8 bases and J 6 bases, with 11 bases left between them. This CDR3 region has 12 residues. Germline CDR1 SNHLY, CDR2 FYNNEI. The CDR3 reads CASSDSPNIQYF. The CDR3 DNA reads TGTGCCAGCTCGGACAGCCCAAACATTCAGTACTTC.

This sequence joins TRBV2 and TRBJ1-5, with no clear D. The germline gives CDR1 SNHLY, CDR2 FYNNEI. The CDR3 is 14 residues long. V lost 3 bases to trimming and J lost 7 bases, with 13 bases between them. CDR3 protein: CASSDVRERQPQHF. CDR3 DNA: TGTGCCAGCAGTGACGTAAGGGAGCGGCAGCCCCAGCATTTT.

This clone was observed a few times. J is TRBJ2-6 and V is TRBV27; D possibly uses TRBD1 or TRBD2 (5 bases each). The CDR3 is made up of 17 amino acids. The V gene lost 2 bases and the J gene lost 4 bases, with 15 bases spanning the gap. Germline CDR1 and CDR2: MNHEY and SMNVEV (reference sequence). CDR3 sequence reads: CASSLMSGTSGANVLTF. DNA of the CDR3: TGTGCCAGCAGTTTAATGTCAGGGACCTCCGGGGCCAACGTCCTGACTTTC.

The rearrangement links TRBV2 to TRBJ1-4; 8 bases line up with TRBD1. CDR3 size: 14 residues. V shed 5 bases, J shed 7 bases, and the junction held 6 bases outside the gene matches. CDR1 and CDR2 (germline): SNHLY, FYNNEI. The CDR3 sequence: CASSKTGDTEKLFF. The DNA of the CDR3 is TGTGCCAGCAGTAAGACAGGGGATACTGAAAAACTGTTTTTT.

The rearrangement uses TRBV7-3 and TRBJ2-1; the match to TRBD2 covers 7 bases. The CDR3 has 16 residues. The J segment lost 7 bases and the V segment lost 1 base, leaving 10 bases of the junction unmatched. CDR1 is SGHTA, CDR2 FQGTGA, per germline. The CDR3 reads CASSLNGPGGVNEQFF. The CDR3 DNA reads as TGTGCCAGCAGCTTAAACGGGCCGGGAGGAGTTAATGAGCAGTTCTTC.

The rearrangement links TRBV12-3 or TRBV12-4 to TRBJ1-1; D possibly corresponds to TRBD1 (6 bases). The CDR3 totals 13 residues. V was trimmed by 4 bases and J by 0 bases, leaving 6 bases between them. The DNA for the CDR3 is TGTGCCAGCAGTTACAGGGTGAACACTGAAGCTTTCTTT. It specifies CASSYRVNTEAFF.

This clone was detected once. The chain combines TRBV28 with TRBJ1-2; D remains unclear. V shed 6 bases and J shed 8 bases, with 19 bases lying between them. The CDR3 contains 14 residues. The germline V gene encodes CDR1 MDHEN and CDR2 SYDVKM. The CDR3 is CASSREPVLGGYTF. The DNA for the CDR3 is TGTGCCAGCAGCCGAGAACCCGTTTTAGGAGGCTACACCTTC.

The chain links TRBV29-1 to TRBJ1-2; a weak D match, TRBD1 (6 bases). The V end was cut by 0 bases, the J end by 7 bases, with 12 bases between. Germline loops: CDR1 SQVTM, CDR2 ANQGSEA. This CDR3 is built from 13 residues. CDR3 loop: CSVEDRRGGGYTF. The CDR3 coding sequence is TGCAGCGTTGAAGATCGTAGGGGGGGTGGCTACACCTTC.

The chain couples TRBV7-9 to TRBJ1-2; the D gene is possibly TRBD1 (6 bases). CDR1 is SEHNR and CDR2 is FQNEAQ in the germline V gene (reference sequence). The CDR3 has 15 amino acids. V was clipped by 1 base and J by 6 bases, with 15 bases between them. The CDR3 coding sequence is TGTGCCAGCAGCTTAGGCCTACAGGGAATAGATGGCTACACCTTC. Translated: CASSLGLQGIDGYTF.

The chain uses TRBV2 and TRBJ1-6; no firm D call. This CDR3 is 11 amino acids long. The germline V and J ends were trimmed by 2 bases and 7 bases, with 0 bases remaining between them. Germline V gene sequence: CDR1 SNHLY, CDR2 FYNNEI. CDR3 region: CASSENSPLHF. The CDR3 DNA reads as TGTGCCAGCAGTGAAAATTCACCCCTCCACTTT.

V gene TRBV7-9 combines with J gene TRBJ2-3; possibly TRBD1 for D (7 bases). Germline CDR1 SEHNR, CDR2 FQNEAQ (reference sequence). Trimming pared 5 bases from V and 6 bases from J, leaving 9 bases between. CDR3 size: 12 residues. In DNA form, the CDR3 reads TGTGCCAGCAGCCCAGGGGGGGATACGCAGTATTTT. This encodes CASSPGGDTQYF.

The V call is TRBV5-1, the J call TRBJ1-1, with D maybe TRBD1 (5 bases). The CDR3 contains 13 residues. The V end lost 0 bases, the J end lost 5 bases, and 8 bases lay between the germline ends. In germline, CDR1 is SGHRS, CDR2 YFSETQ. This CDR3 reads CASSLGAGTEAFF. Here the CDR3 DNA reads TGCGCCAGCAGCTTGGGTGCAGGGACTGAAGCTTTCTTT.

The chain carries TRBV7-3 and TRBJ2-2; D possibly corresponds to TRBD1 (6 bases). The CDR3 is 15 amino acids. CDR1 and CDR2 from the germline V gene are SGHTA and FQGTGA. V lost 4 bases to trimming and J lost 1 base, with 10 bases between them. CDR3 amino acids: CASSYRAGNTGELFF. Written as DNA, the CDR3 is TGTGCCAGCAGCTACAGGGCCGGGAACACCGGGGAGCTGTTTTTT.